This T cell receptor beta chain appears in the sequencing data of a study of blood T cell repertoires in COVID-19. In the study overall: Italy, Spain and the United States were the sources of the convalescent and acute COVID-19 samples. From T cells, B-cell-depleted T cells, or PBMCs came the material, which was cDNA or gDNA.

From germline, CDR1 is MNHEY and CDR2 SVGEGT. The CDR3 covers 14 residues. The J segment lost 6 bases and the V segment lost 6 bases, leaving 6 bases of the junction unmatched. Under the authors' procedure: Reference gene primer amplification yielded estimated nucleated cell counts. Only in-frame clones appear in the TCRdb table, and some are missing; sequencing was by immunoSEQ multiplex PCR. V, J and clone size are those of that table, while D and trimming were read from the DNA. The sample lists about 59,000 clones, 65% to 80% seen once, with roughly 10% in the top ten. This chain joins TRBV6-2 or TRBV6-3 and TRBJ2-1; 9 bases match TRBD1. The sample comprised peripheral blood. The TCR comes from a human donor in a cohort sampled during active COVID-19. For the CDR3, the DNA is TGTGCCAGCAGCTGGGACAGGGTATTCAATGAGCAGTTCTTC. Translating gives CASSWDRVFNEQFF.